This paragraph reports one TCR beta chain. Its antigen remains unidentified. No clone much larger than this one lies a single base away; base qualities are absent. The data were taken from a study of monozygotic twins with cystic fibrosis listed by TCRdb under 2021. Turning to the overall study: About 3 micrograms of fragmented DNA went through approximately 16 PCR cycles to produce barcoded libraries. The study compared TCR beta repertoires within and between 16 monozygotic twin pairs with cystic fibrosis to assess genetic influence on V and J gene usage. Ten female and six male twin pairs, aged roughly 2.0 to 40 years (median around 9 years) and mostly children and adolescents, were included in the cohort. Twins were ranked among about 990 cohort participants for weight-for-height and FEVPerc (FEV1 disease centile) on the day of blood sampling. Data for three of the twin pairs had already been reported earlier in a different context. The research as a whole found: Simpson clonality was generally low (median approximately 0.0092), which suggests a naive-dominated repertoire, and clonality was higher in the most severely affected patients. Sharing of nucleotide-identical clonotypes was significantly greater within monozygotic CF twin pairs than between unrelated CF individuals (P = 0.000026, Mann-Whitney). The cohort was small, and no association was found between shared CDR3 numbers and age, concordance or disease severity. In 13 of 16 pairs, V gene usage most closely resembled the co-twin's, and the same held for J usage in 8 of 16 pairs, a pattern suggesting genetic constraints.

Following the manufacturer's instructions, TCR beta CDR3 regions were amplified by multiplex PCR with the immunoSEQ immune profiling system. Sequencing was performed on an Illumina NextSeq system. Regarding the original processing steps: The immunoSEQ Analyzer platform handled processing of the sequence data, and clonality was calculated by taking the square root of Simpson's index of productive rearrangements. V and J usage similarity was measured by Jensen-Shannon distance, and CDR3 generation probabilities were computed with OLGA. Shared CDR3 sequences were searched against the immuneACCESS database (August 2020) and VDJdb (December 2020). In TCRdb, the immuneACCESS table is reduced to in-frame sequences with V and J assigned. These tables do not hold every clone; where another copy was compared, an unresolved V gene accounts for under half, and the others remain unexplained. D and trimming were read from the DNA, whereas the V and J calls and clone size are those reported in that table. This sample comprises roughly 15,000 clones, 85% to 95% of them detected only once. The ten largest account for roughly 9.5% of the sample.

The twin pairs came from the European Cystic Fibrosis Twin and Sibling Study Cohort, a cohort that recruited patients from over 150 CF clinics across 14 European countries. Both zygosity and CFTR genotype were checked in-house, and zygosity was tested with multiplex PCR across nine short tandem repeat loci. Peripheral blood was sampled from each twin, and clinical parameters were recorded on the day of blood sampling. Phenol/chloroform extraction was used to isolate genomic DNA from peripheral blood cells, and the DNA was then kept in TE buffer at 4 degrees C. Counted from cysteine to phenylalanine, this CDR3 has 12 amino acids. Kept here is only the CDR3 DNA, which spans 36 bases and is read in frame from base 1. The germline V gene sets CDR1 to ENHRY and CDR2 to SYGVKD. Ends trimmed: V by 10 bases, J by 8 bases; bases unmatched to a gene: 7.

The sample consisted of blood. The receptor's source is a girl aged 2 to 9 with cystic fibrosis. The chain is encoded by TRBV10-3 joined to TRBJ2-1, and 8 bases in between align with TRBD2. The CDR3 reads as follows: CATSGSSDEQFF. The nucleotide sequence is TGTGCCACCAGCGGGAGTTCCGATGAGCAGTTCTTC.